Each of the 32 T cell receptor beta chains below was sequenced from the same sample in a study of OX40 agonist ivuxolimab in advanced cancers. Generated by immunoSEQ multiplex PCR, the TCRdb table keeps only in-frame clones and is missing some. The sample yields around 44,000 clones, around 87% seen once. This specimen consisted of CD4+ or CD8+ T cells sorted from blood, obtained in a trial of the OX40 agonist ivuxolimab. These receptor sequences come from an adult with an advanced solid tumor such as melanoma, head and neck, liver or kidney cancer.

The gene calls are TRBV4-1 and TRBJ1-6; possible D gene TRBD1, 6 bases. The V and J ends lost 2 bases and 7 bases respectively, with 12 bases between them. The length of the CDR3 is 15 residues. In germline, CDR1 is MGHRA, CDR2 YSYEKL. The CDR3 DNA follows: TGCGCCAGCAGCCAATGGCAGGGGACGAATTCACCCCTCCACTTT. Its protein product is CASSQWQGTNSPLHF.

The chain carries TRBV7-2 and TRBJ2-2; D is uncertain. The CDR3 is 13 residues long. Trimming cost V 5 bases and J 6 bases, with 10 bases left between them. CDR1 is SGHTA, CDR2 FQGNSA, per germline. The CDR3 reads CASSQALAGELFF. CDR3 in DNA: TGTGCCAGCAGCCAAGCACTCGCCGGGGAGCTGTTTTTT.

The chain joins TRBV5-1 to TRBJ2-5; 14 bases fit TRBD2. Per germline, CDR1 SGHRS and CDR2 YFSETQ. The CDR3 consists of 17 residues. V trimming: 3 bases; J trimming: 1 base; junction bases outside the gene matches: 5. CDR3 sequence (DNA): TGCGCCAGCAGCTACGGGACTAGCGGGGGCCTCCAAGAGACCCAGTACTTC. It specifies CASSYGTSGGLQETQYF.

This chain connects TRBV5-1 to TRBJ2-5, with no clear D. V was trimmed by 0 bases and J by 2 bases, leaving 8 bases between them. The CDR3 runs 14 residues. Germline assignment: CDR1 SGHRS and CDR2 YFSETQ. CDR3 amino acids: CASSLAGPQETQYF. DNA of the CDR3: TGCGCCAGCAGCTTGGCCGGACCTCAAGAGACCCAGTACTTC. Looking up the rest from reference TRBV5-1 and TRBJ2-5 gives the full variable domain: KAGVTQTPRYLIKTRGQQVTLSCSPISGHRSVSWYQQTPGQGLQFLFEYFSETQRNKGNFPGRFSGRQFSNSRSEMNVSTLELGDSALYLCASSLAGPQETQYFGPGTRLLVL.

This rearrangement joins TRBV30 to TRBJ2-3; D is possibly TRBD2 (6 bases). CDR1 is GTSNPN, CDR2 SVGIG, per germline (reference sequence). V shed 3 bases and J shed 5 bases, with 9 bases lying between them. CDR3 size: 12 residues. As DNA, the CDR3 is TGTGCCTGGAGGGGGGGAGGAGATACGCAGTATTTT. It specifies CAWRGGGDTQYF.

V gene TRBV19 combines with J gene TRBJ1-5; TRBD1 matches 8 bases. The CDR3 consists of 15 residues. Germline V CDR1 and CDR2: LNHDA, SQIVND (reference sequence). Unmatched junction bases numbered 6, after V lost 7 bases and J lost 1 base. CDR3 residues: CASKLQGGSNQPQHF. CDR3 nucleotide sequence: TGTGCCAGTAAACTACAGGGGGGGAGCAATCAGCCCCAGCATTTT. Full variable domain (outside the CDR3, taken from reference TRBV19 and TRBJ1-5): DGGITQSPKYLFRKEGQNVTLSCEQNLNHDAMYWYRQDPGQGLRLIYYSQIVNDFQKGDIAEGYSVSREKKESFPLTVTSAQKNPTAFYLCASKLQGGSNQPQHFGDGTRLSIL.

Here the CDR3 reads CASSTYTGGPYFNEQFF. The CDR3 nucleotides are TGTGCCAGCAGCACATACACAGGGGGCCCTTACTTCAATGAGCAGTTCTTC. V and J are TRBV7-6 and TRBJ2-1, with 9 bases aligning to TRBD1. The CDR3 length is 17 residues. Trimming removed 5 bases from V and 6 bases from J; junction bases left unmatched: 14. Germline V gives CDR1 SGHVS, CDR2 FNYEAQ.

The rearrangement joins TRBV6-1 to TRBJ2-3, with unresolved D. The CDR3 contains 12 residues. V was clipped by 2 bases and J by 6 bases, with 6 bases between them. Germline lookup yields CDR1 MNHNS and CDR2 SASEGT. The CDR3: CASSEFLDTQYF. The CDR3 DNA reads as TGTGCCAGCAGTGAATTCTTGGATACGCAGTATTTT.

This clone was seen only a few times. J is TRBJ1-2 and V is TRBV7-9; the D gene is possibly TRBD1 (5 bases). Looked up from germline, CDR1 is SEHNR and CDR2 is FQNEAQ (reference sequence). The CDR3 sequence is 13 residues long. Trimming pared 0 bases from V and 6 bases from J, leaving 8 bases between. The CDR3 DNA reads TGTGCCAGCAGCTTAGCGGGGCTAGATGGCTACACCTTC. Translated: CASSLAGLDGYTF.

V and J are TRBV2 and TRBJ2-7; TRBD1 matches 8 bases. J was trimmed by 5 bases and V by 4 bases; bases with no gene match: 7. CDR1 and CDR2 (germline): SNHLY, FYNNEI. The CDR3 is made up of 14 amino acids. In DNA form, the CDR3 reads TGTGCCAGCAGTGCCCAGGGGGCAATGAACGAGCAGTACTTC. Residues: CASSAQGAMNEQYF.

The chain links TRBV6-5 to TRBJ2-5, with D tentatively TRBD1 (7 bases). Germline values: CDR1 MNHEY, CDR2 SVGAGI. Trimming removed 2 bases at V and 5 bases at J, with 12 bases between. The CDR3 covers 14 residues. The CDR3 sequence: CASSYVQGRETQYF. Here the CDR3 DNA reads TGTGCCAGCAGTTACGTACAGGGGAGGGAGACCCAGTACTTC.

The rearrangement uses TRBV27 and TRBJ2-2; TRBD2 aligns across 10 bases. CDR1 and CDR2 (germline): MNHEY, SMNVEV (reference sequence). This CDR3 region has 18 residues. V was clipped by 6 bases and J by 8 bases; unmatched bases: 18. The CDR3 loop reads CASSTSLSILAGAGELFF. The CDR3 DNA follows: TGTGCCAGCAGCACGTCTCTCTCCATTCTAGCGGGGGCAGGGGAGCTGTTTTTT.

J is TRBJ2-7 and V is TRBV28; no clear D. CDR3 size: 12 residues. Looked up from germline, CDR1 is MDHEN and CDR2 is SYDVKM. Trimming pared 5 bases from V and 3 bases from J, leaving 8 bases between. CDR3: CASSHTFYEQYF. The DNA for the CDR3 is TGTGCCAGCAGTCACACTTTCTACGAGCAGTACTTC.

This clone is medium-sized (0.01 to 0.1%) in the sample. The chain links TRBV5-1 to TRBJ1-1; no definite D call. CDR3 length: 14 amino acids. V gave up 0 bases and J gave up 0 bases, with 6 bases separating them. Germline values: CDR1 SGHRS, CDR2 YFSETQ. For the CDR3, the DNA is TGCGCCAGCAGCTTGGGAGGGTTGAACACTGAAGCTTTCTTT. This gives the protein CASSLGGLNTEAFF.

In its sample, this clone was seen a few times. CDR3 DNA sequence: TGTGCCAGCAGCACCTCCAGAGGAGCGGGAATTACCTACAATGAGCAGTTCTTC. Amino acid sequence: CASSTSRGAGITYNEQFF. The gene calls are TRBV7-9 and TRBJ2-1, with 7 bases fitting TRBD2. The CDR3 runs 18 residues. Germline-derived CDR1 and CDR2 are SEHNR and FQNEAQ (reference sequence). Trimming took 5 bases from V and 2 from J; bases not matched to a gene: 15.

The chain recombines TRBV7-3 with TRBJ1-2; TRBD1 aligns across 10 bases. This CDR3 has 15 amino acids. V lost 5 bases and J lost 1; bases outside the gene matches: 4. Germline CDR1 and CDR2: SGHTA and FQGTGA. DNA for the CDR3: TGTGCCAGCAGCCCGGGGACAGGGGTTAACTATGGCTACACCTTC. Protein: CASSPGTGVNYGYTF.

The chain recombines TRBV6-1 with TRBJ1-5; D unclear. V was pared by 7 bases and J by 3 bases, with 10 bases between. The CDR3 extends over 13 amino acids. CDR1 and CDR2 (germline): MNHNS, SASEGT. For the CDR3, the DNA is TGTGCCAGCATGAGGACCCACAATCAGCCCCAGCATTTT. Protein sequence: CASMRTHNQPQHF.

The chain recombines TRBV19 with TRBJ1-2; 12 nucleotides match TRBD1. The CDR3 consists of 15 residues. V was pared by 6 bases and J by 8 bases, with 10 bases of the junction left unmatched. Germline CDR1 LNHDA, CDR2 SQIVND (reference sequence). CDR3 bases: TGTGCCAGTAGGGCCCCGGGACAGGGGGCGCGAGGCTACACCTTC. Translating gives CASRAPGQGARGYTF.

The genes are TRBV7-2 and TRBJ2-7, with TRBD2 matching 8 bases. The CDR3 extends over 15 amino acids. V shed 5 bases, J shed 8 bases, and the junction held 14 bases outside the gene matches. The germline CDR1 and CDR2 sequences are SGHTA and FQGNSA. DNA of the CDR3: TGTGCCAGCAGCCTGGGGCTAGCGGGCTTGGCCCAGCAGTACTTC. This gives the protein CASSLGLAGLAQQYF.

Turning to this clone: In the same sample, other DNA sequences code for this CDR3. The V and J genes are TRBV9 and TRBJ2-1; maybe TRBD2 (6 bases). The CDR3 consists of 15 residues. CDR1 and CDR2 (germline): SGDLS, YYNGEE. Trimming left V 0 bases short and J 1 base short, with 8 bases between. The CDR3: CASSVVGGSYNEQFF. The CDR3 DNA reads as TGTGCCAGCAGCGTAGTGGGGGGATCCTACAATGAGCAGTTCTTC.

The V call is TRBV11-2, the J call TRBJ2-1; tentative D call: TRBD2 (6 bases). The CDR3 runs to 15 residues. Germline V gene data show CDR1 as SGHAT and CDR2 as FQNNGV. V was pared by 7 bases and J by 5 bases, with 18 bases between. CDR3 coding DNA: TGTGCCAGCATACCCACAAGAGGGAGGAACAATGAGCAGTTCTTC. This codes for CASIPTRGRNNEQFF. Full variable domain (remainder filled in from reference TRBV11-2 and TRBJ2-1): EAGVAQSPRYKIIEKRQSVAFWCNPISGHATLYWYQQILGQGPKLLIQFQNNGVVDDSQLPKDRFSAERLKGVDSTLKIQPAKLEDSAVYLCASIPTRGRNNEQFFGPGTRLTVL.

The CDR3 DNA follows: TGCGCCAGCAGGGACCGAATCCTTCCCACAGATACGCAGTATTTT. Protein: CASRDRILPTDTQYF. This rearrangement joins TRBV10-2 to TRBJ2-3; D gene ambiguous. Trimming pared 6 bases from V and 2 bases from J, leaving 15 bases between. The CDR3 contains 15 residues. CDR1 WSHSY and CDR2 SAAADI come from the germline V gene.

The rearrangement joins TRBV29-1 to TRBJ1-2; no clear D gene. The V gene's germline CDR1 is SQVTM and CDR2 ANQGSEA. The length of the CDR3 is 13 residues. V was cut by 5 bases and J by 5 bases, with 15 bases left in between. The CDR3 is CSVKPDSWYGYTF. CDR3 in DNA: TGCAGCGTTAAACCGGATTCTTGGTATGGCTACACCTTC.

The chain has TRBV30 and TRBJ1-3; a weak D match, TRBD1 (5 bases). V dropped 3 bases and J dropped 4 bases, with 10 bases sitting between them. This CDR3 spans 13 amino acids. Germline CDR1 is GTSNPN and CDR2 is SVGIG (reference sequence). The CDR3 coding sequence is TGTGCCTGGAGCGGGGGTGCGGGAAACACCATATATTTT. Translation: CAWSGGAGNTIYF.

This clone was counted only a few times. The J gene is TRBJ1-1, the V gene TRBV5-4; TRBD1 matches at 7 bases. J gave up 0 bases and V 4 bases, and 6 bases lay outside the gene matches. CDR1 and CDR2 (germline): SGHNT, YYREEE (reference sequence). The CDR3 spans 15 residues. This CDR3 is CASSPSGGMNTEAFF. The CDR3 DNA is TGTGCCAGCAGCCCCTCAGGGGGGATGAACACTGAAGCTTTCTTT.

The chain joins TRBV19 to TRBJ2-7, with 11 bases that match TRBD1. The CDR3 length is 15 residues. Trimming cost V 3 bases and J 3 bases; bases outside gene matches: 4. Germline CDR1 and CDR2: LNHDA and SQIVND (reference sequence). For the CDR3, the DNA is TGTGCCAGTAGTATTGTCGGGACAGGGGGCTACGAGCAGTACTTC. It yields the protein CASSIVGTGGYEQYF.

The chain links TRBV6-5 to TRBJ2-3; the D is unclear. This CDR3 is built from 13 residues. V was shortened by 4 bases and J by 10 bases, with 15 bases between the two germline ends. From germline, CDR1 is MNHEY and CDR2 SVGAGI. CDR3 in amino acids: CASSSSTNWSQYF. CDR3 coding DNA: TGTGCCAGCAGTTCATCGACAAATTGGTCGCAGTATTTT.

This rearrangement joins TRBV19 to TRBJ1-2, with 10 bases identical to TRBD1. With V trimmed by 7 bases and J by 4 bases, 12 bases remained unmatched. The germline CDR1 and CDR2 sequences are LNHDA and SQIVND (reference sequence). CDR3 length: 16 amino acids. As DNA, the CDR3 is TGTGCCAGTAAAAGATCGGGGGACAGGGGATCCTATGGCTACACCTTC. Translation gives CASKRSGDRGSYGYTF.

The chain uses TRBV7-9 and TRBJ1-3; the D gene is possibly TRBD1 (6 bases). With 1 base removed from V and 0 bases from J, the gap between germline ends came to 16 bases. The CDR3 extends over 18 amino acids. The germline V gene has CDR1 SEHNR and CDR2 FQNEAQ (reference sequence). The CDR3 here is CASSLVGAGSNSGNTIYF. For the CDR3, the DNA is TGTGCCAGCAGCTTAGTGGGGGCAGGTTCCAACTCTGGAAACACCATATATTTT.

The chain is built from TRBV4-2 and TRBJ2-7; TRBD2 is a possible D gene (6 bases). The CDR3 covers 15 residues. CDR1 LGHNA and CDR2 YNFKEQ come from the germline V gene. V was pared by 0 bases and J by 2 bases, with 11 bases between. CDR3 loop: CASSQDPGDAYEQYF. CDR3 nucleotides: TGTGCCAGCAGCCAAGATCCGGGGGATGCCTACGAGCAGTACTTC.

V gene TRBV30 combines with J gene TRBJ2-3; 16 bases are a match to TRBD2. The CDR3 spans 17 residues. V shed 4 bases, J shed 1 base, and the junction held 5 bases outside the gene matches. Per germline, CDR1 GTSNPN and CDR2 SVGIG (reference sequence). Here the CDR3 DNA reads TGTGCCTGGATTGCGGGACTAGCGGGAGGGGGCACAGATACGCAGTATTTT. Protein sequence: CAWIAGLAGGGTDTQYF. Full variable domain (outside the CDR3, taken from reference TRBV30 and TRBJ2-3): SQTIHQWPATLVQPVGSPLSLECTVEGTSNPNLYWYRQAAGRGLQLLFYSVGIGQISSEVPQNLSASRPQDRQFILSSKKLLLSDSGFYLCAWIAGLAGGGTDTQYFGPGTRLTVL.

The J gene is TRBJ2-1, the V gene TRBV15, with 12 nucleotides matching TRBD2. This CDR3 comprises 15 residues. Germline loops: CDR1 LNHNV, CDR2 YYDKDF (reference sequence). Trimming took 3 bases from V and 8 from J; bases not matched to a gene: 5. Written as DNA, the CDR3 is TGTGCCACCAGCAGGCTAGCGGGAGGGGGGGATGAGCAGTTCTTC. The encoded protein is CATSRLAGGGDEQFF.